These T cell receptor beta chains were read from a single sample in a study of blood T cell repertoires in COVID-19. Sequencing used immunoSEQ multiplex PCR; TCRdb keeps in-frame clones, though not all of them. The table has approximately 340,000 clones, 83% seen once; the top ten hold almost 3%. Sequenced input: peripheral blood. The receptor set was obtained from a man aged 25-40 years with active or convalescent COVID-19. Each CDR3 is given with its conserved first and last residue. Fields, in order: clone size, V gene, D gene, J gene, CDR3 protein, CDR3 DNA. D genes are given only for firm matches. Not all rows give a size; the values are once, few, many and, for expanded clones, a class.

.	TRBV4-3	TRBD1	TRBJ1-2	CASSQVGTGIYGYTF	TGCGCCAGCAGCCAAGTCGGGACAGGGATATATGGCTACACCTTC
.	TRBV3-1/TRBV3-2	TRBD2	TRBJ2-7	CASSLGLAGREQYF	TGTGCCAGCAGCCTAGGACTAGCGGGAAGGGAGCAGTACTTC
.	TRBV7-6	TRBD2	TRBJ2-1	CASSPQTSGGAGEQFF	TGTGCCAGCAGCCCCCAGACTAGCGGGGGGGCCGGTGAGCAGTTCTTC
.	TRBV4-3	.	TRBJ1-4	CASSQDRLEKLFF	TGCGCCAGCAGCCAAGACAGACTCGAAAAACTGTTTTTT
.	TRBV3-1/TRBV3-2	.	TRBJ2-2	CASSQSGSTGELFF	TGTGCCAGCAGCCAGAGCGGGTCCACCGGGGAGCTGTTTTTT
.	TRBV5-4	TRBD2	TRBJ2-2	CASSLLLRTRNTGELFF	TGTGCCAGCAGCCTTCTCCTTCGGACTAGAAACACCGGGGAGCTGTTTTTT
.	TRBV19	TRBD1	TRBJ1-1	CASSITGVNTEAFF	TGTGCCAGTAGTATCACAGGGGTGAACACTGAAGCTTTCTTT
few	TRBV5-6	TRBD2	TRBJ2-7	CASSLWASGSFVYEQYF	TGTGCCAGCAGCTTGTGGGCTAGCGGGAGCTTCGTCTACGAGCAGTACTTC
.	TRBV3-1/TRBV3-2	TRBD1	TRBJ1-6	CASSQSRQGPDSPLHF	TGTGCCAGCAGCCAATCCCGACAGGGCCCTGATTCACCCCTCCACTTT
.	TRBV7-2	.	TRBJ1-6	CASSRTDNYNSPLHF	TGTGCCAGCAGCCGTACCGACAATTATAATTCACCCCTCCACTTT
few	TRBV28	.	TRBJ1-4	CASSSGATNEKLFF	TGTGCCAGCAGCTCAGGGGCGACGAATGAAAAACTGTTTTTT
.	TRBV5-1	TRBD1	TRBJ1-1	CASSTGALNTEAFF	TGCGCCAGCAGCACAGGGGCGTTGAACACTGAAGCTTTCTTT
.	TRBV18	.	TRBJ1-4	CASSPMRGEVSEKLFF	TGTGCCAGCTCACCAATGCGCGGGGAAGTTAGCGAAAAACTGTTTTTT
once	TRBV19	.	TRBJ1-6	CASRPYRDSPLHF	TGTGCCAGTCGTCCGTACAGAGATTCACCCCTCCACTTT
.	TRBV4-2	.	TRBJ1-1	CASSQDRGSTEAFF	TGTGCCAGCAGCCAAGATAGAGGGAGCACTGAAGCTTTCTTT
few	TRBV19	.	TRBJ1-6	CASSILGQHSNNSPLHF	TGTGCCAGTAGTATACTCGGACAGCATTCAAATAATTCACCCCTCCACTTT
.	TRBV4-2	TRBD1	TRBJ2-1	CASSQNRGRVF	TGTGCCAGCAGCCAAAACAGGGGCAGGGTCTTC
.	TRBV12-3/TRBV12-4	.	TRBJ1-2	CASSKSDYGYTF	TGTGCCAGCAGCAAAAGCGACTATGGCTACACCTTC
.	TRBV9	.	TRBJ2-5	CASSVSVAETQYF	TGTGCCAGCAGCGTATCGGTTGCGGAGACCCAGTACTTC
.	TRBV28	.	TRBJ1-5	CASSLWAQPQHF	TGTGCCAGCAGTTTATGGGCTCAGCCCCAGCATTTT
once	TRBV28	TRBD2	TRBJ2-1	CASTGLANNEQFF	TGTGCCAGCACCGGACTAGCGAACAATGAGCAGTTCTTC
.	TRBV13	.	TRBJ2-7	CASRTFGFSYEQYF	TGTGCCAGCAGGACCTTCGGGTTCTCCTACGAGCAGTACTTC
.	TRBV9	.	TRBJ1-1	CASSVSGAMDSAFF	TGTGCCAGCAGCGTATCAGGGGCGATGGATTCGGCTTTCTTT
.	TRBV27	TRBD2	TRBJ2-7	CASSPQPGLAGESF	TGTGCCAGCAGTCCCCAGCCGGGACTAGCGGGAGAGTCCTTC
.	TRBV12-3/TRBV12-4	TRBD1	TRBJ1-4	CASSLTGREKLFF	TGTGCCAGCAGTTTGACAGGGAGGGAAAAACTGTTTTTT
.	TRBV5-1	TRBD1	TRBJ2-5	CASSRGGQGETQYF	TGCGCCAGCAGCCGGGGAGGACAGGGAGAGACCCAGTACTTC
.	TRBV4-3	.	TRBJ1-5	CASSQDPRSGAQHF	TGCGCCAGCAGCCAAGATCCGAGGTCGGGGGCCCAGCATTTT
few	TRBV10-3	TRBD1	TRBJ2-2	CAISPGQINTGELFF	TGTGCCATCAGTCCGGGACAGATAAACACCGGGGAGCTGTTTTTT
.	TRBV5-1	TRBD1	TRBJ2-2	CASSRGQGWRTGELFF	TGCGCCAGCAGCCGGGGACAGGGATGGAGAACCGGGGAGCTGTTTTTT
.	TRBV30	TRBD1	TRBJ2-2	CAWSEDRGGELFF	TGTGCCTGGAGCGAGGACAGGGGAGGGGAGCTGTTTTTT
.	TRBV7-9	.	TRBJ1-5	CASSSLGRGGSQGPQHF	TGTGCCAGCAGCTCCCTGGGGCGGGGGGGGTCCCAAGGGCCCCAGCATTTT
.	TRBV27	TRBD1	TRBJ1-4	CASSLYYRGVRKLFF	TGTGCCAGCAGTTTATACTACAGGGGGGTCCGAAAACTGTTTTTT
.	TRBV19	TRBD2	TRBJ2-1	CASTTLAGAGYEQFF	TGTGCCAGTACCACTCTAGCGGGAGCTGGCTATGAGCAGTTCTTC
.	TRBV7-9	TRBD2	TRBJ2-3	CASRASGPDTQYF	TGTGCCAGCAGGGCTAGCGGGCCAGATACGCAGTATTTT
once	TRBV21-1	.	TRBJ1-6	CASSKATVWPDNSPLHF	TGTGCCAGCAGCAAAGCCACAGTTTGGCCGGATAATTCACCCCTCCACTTT
once	TRBV28	.	TRBJ2-1	CASRADEQFF	TGTGCCAGCAGGGCGGATGAGCAGTTCTTC
.	TRBV24-1	TRBD2	TRBJ2-1	CATTAPASGNNEQFF	TGTGCCACCACCGCCCCCGCTAGCGGGAACAATGAGCAGTTCTTC
.	TRBV6-4	TRBD2	TRBJ2-1	CASSEGTSGNAEQFF	TGTGCCAGCAGTGAAGGGACTAGCGGGAACGCTGAGCAGTTCTTC